This T cell receptor (beta chain) was profiled in a study of T cell repertoires in cytomegalovirus infection. Overall study context: It was recently identified HLA-C-restricted and well-studied HLA-B-restricted CMV epitopes that the study used. Signatures in public TCR beta sequences pointed to both CMV infection and matching HLA type.

This clonotype was seen a handful of times. Its antigen is currently unknown. Overall study results and limits: There were HLA-C-restricted CMV-specific TCR beta clonotypes dominating the ex vivo response. Cumulated frequencies of public TCR beta families served to identify carriers of CMV plus the relevant HLA.

TCRdb processed the reads anew with MiXCR; each CDR3 protein has one entry. This sample carries some 500,000 distinct CDR3 sequences, over 35% of them seen once, and the ten largest clones take around 48%. The J segment lost 8 bases and the V segment lost 2 bases, leaving 11 bases of the junction unmatched. In germline, CDR1 is MNHEY, CDR2 SVGAGI. The length of the CDR3 is 15 residues. This chain uses TRBV6-5 with TRBJ1-2; the match to TRBD1 covers 7 bases. The sample here was cultured PBMCs, taken from culture after CMV antigen stimulation. This TCR was recovered from a human donor in good health (CMV status not recorded). Some clones in this sample may be carry-over from other donors' samples. CDR3 coding DNA: TGTGCCAGCAGTTACGGTCCGACAGGGCGCCAAGGCTACACCTTC. Its translation is CASSYGPTGRQGYTF.